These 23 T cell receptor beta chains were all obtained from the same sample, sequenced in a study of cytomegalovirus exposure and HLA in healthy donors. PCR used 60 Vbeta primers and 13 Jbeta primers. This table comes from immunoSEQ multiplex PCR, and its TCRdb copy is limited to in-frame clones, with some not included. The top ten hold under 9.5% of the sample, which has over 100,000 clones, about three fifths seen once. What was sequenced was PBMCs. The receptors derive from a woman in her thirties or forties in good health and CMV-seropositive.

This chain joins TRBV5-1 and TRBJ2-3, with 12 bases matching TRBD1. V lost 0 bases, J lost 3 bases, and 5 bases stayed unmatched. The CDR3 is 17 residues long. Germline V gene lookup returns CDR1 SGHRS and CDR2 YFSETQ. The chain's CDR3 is CASSLARDRGQTDTQYF. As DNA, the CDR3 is TGCGCCAGCAGCTTGGCCCGGGACAGGGGGCAAACAGATACGCAGTATTTT.

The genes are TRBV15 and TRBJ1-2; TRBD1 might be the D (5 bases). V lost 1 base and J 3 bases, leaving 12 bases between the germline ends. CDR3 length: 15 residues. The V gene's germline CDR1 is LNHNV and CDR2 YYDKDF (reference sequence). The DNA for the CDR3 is TGTGCCACCAGCAGAGGGGGTCAGGGATACTATGGCTACACCTTC. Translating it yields CATSRGGQGYYGYTF.

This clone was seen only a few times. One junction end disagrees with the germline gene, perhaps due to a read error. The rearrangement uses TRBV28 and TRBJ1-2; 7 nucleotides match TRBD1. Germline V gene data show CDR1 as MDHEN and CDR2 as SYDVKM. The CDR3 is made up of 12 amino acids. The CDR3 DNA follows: TGTGCCAGCAGCACAGGGGTCTATGGCTACCCCTTC. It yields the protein CASSTGVYGYPF.

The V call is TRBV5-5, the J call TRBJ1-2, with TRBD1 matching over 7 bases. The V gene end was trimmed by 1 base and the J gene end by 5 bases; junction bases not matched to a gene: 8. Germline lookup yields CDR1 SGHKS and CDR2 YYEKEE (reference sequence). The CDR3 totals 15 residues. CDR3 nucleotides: TGTGCCAGCAGCTTGTCCCAGGGGGTAGGGTATGGCTACACCTTC. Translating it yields CASSLSQGVGYGYTF.

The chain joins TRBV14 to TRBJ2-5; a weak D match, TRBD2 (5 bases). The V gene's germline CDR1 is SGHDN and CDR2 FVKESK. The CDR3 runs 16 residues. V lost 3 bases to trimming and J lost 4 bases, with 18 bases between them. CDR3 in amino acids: CASSQPRTPRGETQYF. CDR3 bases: TGTGCCAGCAGCCAGCCTAGGACTCCCCGAGGAGAGACCCAGTACTTC.

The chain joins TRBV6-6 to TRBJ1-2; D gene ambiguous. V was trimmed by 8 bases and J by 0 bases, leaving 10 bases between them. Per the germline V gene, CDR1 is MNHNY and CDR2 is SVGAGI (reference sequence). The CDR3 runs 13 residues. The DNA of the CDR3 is TGTGCCAGCGAGAACTTAGCTAACTATGGCTACACCTTC. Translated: CASENLANYGYTF.

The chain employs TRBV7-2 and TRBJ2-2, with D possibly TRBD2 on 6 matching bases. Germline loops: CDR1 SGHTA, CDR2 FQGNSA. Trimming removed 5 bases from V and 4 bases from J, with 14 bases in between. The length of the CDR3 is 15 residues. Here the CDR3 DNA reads TGTGCCAGCAGCCACTCGGGGGAAGGCACCGGGGAGCTGTTTTTT. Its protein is CASSHSGEGTGELFF.

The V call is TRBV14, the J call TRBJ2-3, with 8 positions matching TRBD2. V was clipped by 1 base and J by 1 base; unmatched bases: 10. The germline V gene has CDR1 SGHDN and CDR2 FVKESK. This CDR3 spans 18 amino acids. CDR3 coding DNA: TGTGCCAGCAGCCAAGTAGATTGGCGGGGGGACCGCACAGATACGCAGTATTTT. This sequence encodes CASSQVDWRGDRTDTQYF.

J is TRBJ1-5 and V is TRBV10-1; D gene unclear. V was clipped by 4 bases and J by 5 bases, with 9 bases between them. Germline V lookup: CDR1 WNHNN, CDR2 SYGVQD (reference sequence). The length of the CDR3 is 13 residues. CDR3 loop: CASSAAVDQPQHF. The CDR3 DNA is TGCGCCAGCAGTGCCGCAGTCGATCAGCCCCAGCATTTT.

CDR3 sequence (DNA): TGCGCCAGCAGTGACCTAGCGGAATCAGGGTATACGCAGTATTTT. This codes for CASSDLAESGYTQYF. This chain connects TRBV10-1 to TRBJ2-3, with 7 bases that match TRBD2. Germline CDR1 and CDR2: WNHNN and SYGVQD (reference sequence). This CDR3 spans 15 amino acids. J was trimmed by 7 bases and V by 3 bases; bases with no gene match: 10.

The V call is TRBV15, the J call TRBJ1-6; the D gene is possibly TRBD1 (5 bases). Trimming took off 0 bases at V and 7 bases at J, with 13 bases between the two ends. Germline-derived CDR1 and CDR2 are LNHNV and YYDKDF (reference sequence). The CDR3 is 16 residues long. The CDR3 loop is CATSRDQRQLNSPLHF. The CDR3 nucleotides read TGTGCCACCAGCAGAGATCAGAGACAGTTAAATTCACCCCTCCACTTT.

The DNA for the CDR3 is TGTGCCAGCAGCTTAGCCCCAGGGGATCAGCCCCAGCATTTT. Amino acids: CASSLAPGDQPQHF. The V and J genes are TRBV7-8 and TRBJ1-5, with a possible D match to TRBD1 (6 bases). The V and J ends lost 0 bases and 5 bases respectively, with 8 bases between them. The CDR3 sequence is 14 residues long. Germline-derived CDR1 and CDR2 are SGHVS and FQNEAQ.

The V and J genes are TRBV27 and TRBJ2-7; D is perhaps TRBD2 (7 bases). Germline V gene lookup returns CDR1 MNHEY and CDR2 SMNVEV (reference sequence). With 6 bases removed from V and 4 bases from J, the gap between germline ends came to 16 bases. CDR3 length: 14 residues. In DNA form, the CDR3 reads TGTGCCAGCAGGTCGGGGGGCGCGTTTTACGAGCAGTACTTC. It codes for CASRSGGAFYEQYF.

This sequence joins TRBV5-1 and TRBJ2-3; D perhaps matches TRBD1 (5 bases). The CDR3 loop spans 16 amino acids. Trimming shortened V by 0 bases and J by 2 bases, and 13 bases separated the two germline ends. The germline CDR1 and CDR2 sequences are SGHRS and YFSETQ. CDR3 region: CASSLGLGQITDTQYF. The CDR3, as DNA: TGCGCCAGCAGCTTGGGCCTGGGGCAGATCACAGATACGCAGTATTTT.

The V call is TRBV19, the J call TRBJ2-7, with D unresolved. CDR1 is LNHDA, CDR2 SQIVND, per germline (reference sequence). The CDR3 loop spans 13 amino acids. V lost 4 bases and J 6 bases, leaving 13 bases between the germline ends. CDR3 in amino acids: CASSSESRSEQYF. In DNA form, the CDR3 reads TGTGCCAGTAGTAGCGAGAGCAGGTCCGAGCAGTACTTC.

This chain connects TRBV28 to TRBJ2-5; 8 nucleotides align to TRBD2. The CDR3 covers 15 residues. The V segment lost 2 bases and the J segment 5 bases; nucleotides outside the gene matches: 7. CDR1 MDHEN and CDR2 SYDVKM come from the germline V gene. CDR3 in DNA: TGTGCCAGCAGTTTAAGGGGACTAGAAAGGGAGACCCAGTACTTC. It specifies CASSLRGLERETQYF. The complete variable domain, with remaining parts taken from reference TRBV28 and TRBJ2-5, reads DVKVTQSSRYLVKRTGEKVFLECVQDMDHENMFWYRQDPGLGLRLIYFSYDVKMKEKGDIPEGYSVSREKKERFSLILESASTNQTSMYLCASSLRGLERETQYFGPGTRLLVL.

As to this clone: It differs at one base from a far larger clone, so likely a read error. CDR3 in amino acids: CASSQGPGTGGYYEQYF. The CDR3 region has the DNA TGTGCCAGCAGCCAGGGCCCCGGGACAGGGGGATACTACGAGCAGTACTTC. This chain joins TRBV5-4 and TRBJ2-5, with 11 positions matching TRBD1. TRBJ2-7 explains the end of the DNA better; the J call may be wrong. This CDR3 spans 17 amino acids. Per germline, CDR1 SGHNT and CDR2 YYREEE (reference sequence).

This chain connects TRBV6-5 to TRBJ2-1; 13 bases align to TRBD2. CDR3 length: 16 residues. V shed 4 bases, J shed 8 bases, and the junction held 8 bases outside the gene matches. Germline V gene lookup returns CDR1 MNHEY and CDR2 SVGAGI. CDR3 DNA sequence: TGTGCCAGCAGTTGGGGACTAGCGGGGCCTGGGGATGAGCAGTTCTTC. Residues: CASSWGLAGPGDEQFF.

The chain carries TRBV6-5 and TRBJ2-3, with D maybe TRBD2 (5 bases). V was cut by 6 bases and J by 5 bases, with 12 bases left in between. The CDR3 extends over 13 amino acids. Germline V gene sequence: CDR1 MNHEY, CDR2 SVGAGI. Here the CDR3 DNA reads TGTGCCAGCAGCGGGGATCATGGAGATACGCAGTATTTT. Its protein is CASSGDHGDTQYF.

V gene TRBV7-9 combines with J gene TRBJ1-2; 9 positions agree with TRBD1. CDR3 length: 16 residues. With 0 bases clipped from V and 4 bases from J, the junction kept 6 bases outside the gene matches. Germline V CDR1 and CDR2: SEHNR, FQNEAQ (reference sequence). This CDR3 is CASSLAGTGNSYGYTF. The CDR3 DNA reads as TGTGCCAGCAGCTTAGCTGGGACAGGGAATAGCTATGGCTACACCTTC.

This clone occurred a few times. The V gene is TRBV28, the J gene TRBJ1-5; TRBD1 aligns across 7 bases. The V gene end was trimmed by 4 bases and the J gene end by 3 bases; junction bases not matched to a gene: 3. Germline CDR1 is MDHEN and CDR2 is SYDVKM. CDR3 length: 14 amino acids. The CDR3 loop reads CASSSGTVNQPQHF. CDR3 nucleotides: TGTGCCAGCAGTTCCGGGACAGTCAATCAGCCCCAGCATTTT.

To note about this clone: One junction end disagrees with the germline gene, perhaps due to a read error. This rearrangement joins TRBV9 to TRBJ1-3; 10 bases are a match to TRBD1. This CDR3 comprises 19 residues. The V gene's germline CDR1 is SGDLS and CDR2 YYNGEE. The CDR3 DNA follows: TGTGCCAGCAGCGGGGTGGGACAGGGGCCTAACCTCTCTGGAAACACCACATATTTT. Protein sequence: CASSGVGQGPNLSGNTTYF.

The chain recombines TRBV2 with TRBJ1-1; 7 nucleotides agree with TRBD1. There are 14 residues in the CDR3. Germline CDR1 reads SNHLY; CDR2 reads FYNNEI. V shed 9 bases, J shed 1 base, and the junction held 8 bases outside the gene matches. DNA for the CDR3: TGTGCCAGTGGGTGGGACAGATCGAACACTGAAGCTTTCTTT. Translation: CASGWDRSNTEAFF. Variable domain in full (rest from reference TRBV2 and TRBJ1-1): EPEVTQTPSHQVTQMGQEVILRCVPISNHLYFYWYRQILGQKVEFLVSFYNNEISEKSEIFDDQFSVERPDGSNFTLKIRSTKLEDSAMYFCASGWDRSNTEAFFGQGTRLTVV.